This T cell receptor beta chain came from a study of blood T cell repertoires in COVID-19. Study-level information: Material from acute and convalescent COVID-19 was sourced from the United States, Italy and Spain. T cells, B-cell-depleted T cells, or PBMCs supplied cDNA or gDNA.

V was clipped by 10 bases and J by 6 bases, with 24 bases between them. Germline lookup yields CDR1 SEHNR and CDR2 FQNEAQ (reference sequence). This CDR3 is 15 amino acids long. Original processing methods: The authors estimated nucleated cell counts from reference gene primer amplification. Profiled with immunoSEQ multiplex PCR; TCRdb holds only in-frame clones, not every one. V and J calls and clone size follow that table, whereas D and trimming were derived from the DNA. This sample yields about 72,000 clones, of which 82% are seen a single time; approximately 19% belongs to the top ten. Sequencing input: peripheral blood. The chain joins TRBV7-9 to TRBJ1-1, with D possibly TRBD1 on 6 matching bases. This TCR derives from a human donor in a cohort sampled during active COVID-19. CDR3 bases: TGTGCCACCCAGGTGTTGGGGGGGCAGAATTCTGAAGCTTTCTTT. Translated: CATQVLGGQNSEAFF.